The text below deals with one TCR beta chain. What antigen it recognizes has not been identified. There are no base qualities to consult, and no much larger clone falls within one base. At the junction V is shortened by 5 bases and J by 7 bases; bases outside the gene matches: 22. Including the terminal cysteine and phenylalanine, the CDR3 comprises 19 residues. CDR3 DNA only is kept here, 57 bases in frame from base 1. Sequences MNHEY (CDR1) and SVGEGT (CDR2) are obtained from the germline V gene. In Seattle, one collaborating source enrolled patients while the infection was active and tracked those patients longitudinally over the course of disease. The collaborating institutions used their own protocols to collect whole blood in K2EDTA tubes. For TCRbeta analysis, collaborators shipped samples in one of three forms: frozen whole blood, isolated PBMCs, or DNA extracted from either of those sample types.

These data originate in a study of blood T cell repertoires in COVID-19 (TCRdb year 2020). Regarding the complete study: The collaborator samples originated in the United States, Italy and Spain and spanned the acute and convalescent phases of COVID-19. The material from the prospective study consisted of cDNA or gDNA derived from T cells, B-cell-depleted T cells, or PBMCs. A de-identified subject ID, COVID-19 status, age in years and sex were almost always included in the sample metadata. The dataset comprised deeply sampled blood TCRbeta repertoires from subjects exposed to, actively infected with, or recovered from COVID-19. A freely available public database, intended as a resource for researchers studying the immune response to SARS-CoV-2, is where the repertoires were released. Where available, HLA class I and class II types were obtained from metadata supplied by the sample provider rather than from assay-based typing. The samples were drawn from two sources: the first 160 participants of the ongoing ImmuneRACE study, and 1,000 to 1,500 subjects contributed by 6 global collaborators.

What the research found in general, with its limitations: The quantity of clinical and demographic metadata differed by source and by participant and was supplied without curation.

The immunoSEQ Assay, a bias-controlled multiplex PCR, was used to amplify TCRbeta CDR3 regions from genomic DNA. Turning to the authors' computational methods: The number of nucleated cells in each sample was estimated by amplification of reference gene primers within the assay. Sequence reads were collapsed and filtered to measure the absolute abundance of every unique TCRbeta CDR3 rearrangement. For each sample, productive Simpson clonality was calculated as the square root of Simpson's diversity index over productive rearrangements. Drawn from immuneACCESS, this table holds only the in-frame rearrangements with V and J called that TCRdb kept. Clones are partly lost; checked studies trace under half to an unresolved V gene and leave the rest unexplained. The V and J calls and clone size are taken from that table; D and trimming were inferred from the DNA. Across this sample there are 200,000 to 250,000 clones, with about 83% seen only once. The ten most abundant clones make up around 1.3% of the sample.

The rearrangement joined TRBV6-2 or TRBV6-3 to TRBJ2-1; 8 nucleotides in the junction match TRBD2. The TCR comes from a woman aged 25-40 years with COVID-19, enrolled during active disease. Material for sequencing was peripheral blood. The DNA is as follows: TGTGCCAGCAGTCTCCCGAGTGCCCGACTAGCGAGGGAGGGGAATGAGCAGTTCTTC. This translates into CASSLPSARLAREGNEQFF.